A selection of T cell receptor beta chains follows, all from one sample in a study of blood T cells in healthy people across ages. MiXCR was run by TCRdb on the 5' RACE reads, yielding one entry per CDR3 protein. The table has roughly 1,500,000 distinct CDR3 sequences, roughly a third seen once. Sequences were obtained from blood. All receptors derive from a woman aged 25 to 45 in good health. CDR3s include the opening cysteine and the closing phenylalanine or tryptophan. Fields, in order: V gene, D gene, clone size, J gene, CDR3 protein, CDR3 DNA. A D gene is named only where the DNA matches it firmly. Clone size appears in some rows only: once, few, many, or a class for an expanded clone.

TRBV20-1	.	.	TRBJ1-4	CSARSASSNEKLFF	TGCAGTGCTAGATCCGCCTCGTCGAATGAAAAACTGTTTTTT
TRBV10-3	.	few	TRBJ1-2	CAISGADANYGYTF	TGTGCCATCAGTGGGGCGGATGCTAACTATGGCTACACCTTC
TRBV9	.	.	TRBJ1-5	CASSVDVGNQPQHF	TGTGCCAGCAGCGTAGACGTGGGGAATCAGCCCCAGCATTTT
TRBV5-1	.	.	TRBJ1-4	CASSLSLGNEKLFF	TGCGCCAGCAGCTTGTCTTTAGGAAACGAAAAACTGTTTTTT
TRBV12-3/TRBV12-4	TRBD1	few	TRBJ1-4	CASAGTEEEKLFF	TGTGCCAGCGCTGGGACAGAGGAAGAAAAACTGTTTTTT
TRBV4-2	TRBD2	few	TRBJ2-1	CASSQPSGVYNEQFF	TGTGCCAGCAGCCAACCTAGCGGGGTCTACAATGAGCAGTTCTTC
TRBV7-9	TRBD2	.	TRBJ2-1	CASSVDGRAEVGNEQFF	TGTGCCAGCAGCGTTGATGGGAGGGCCGAGGTGGGCAATGAGCAGTTCTTC
TRBV3-1	.	.	TRBJ1-6	CASSQVYRVNSPLHF	TGTGCCAGCAGCCAAGTCTACAGGGTTAATTCACCCCTCCACTTT
TRBV30	.	few	TRBJ2-1	CAWSIRRNEQFF	TGTGCCTGGAGTATTAGGCGCAATGAGCAGTTCTTC
TRBV6-5	.	once	TRBJ1-6	CASSYSTRGSSPLHF	TGTGCCAGCAGTTACTCGACCAGGGGTAGTTCACCCCTCCACTTT
TRBV12-3/TRBV12-4	.	.	TRBJ2-5	CASSFSQGTQYF	TGTGCCAGCAGTTTTAGCCAGGGGACCCAGTACTTC
TRBV27	.	.	TRBJ1-2	CASSLKGGYDYTF	TGTGCCAGCAGTTTGAAGGGAGGATATGACTACACCTTC
TRBV7-8	TRBD1	few	TRBJ2-7	CASSLANGQGRYEQYF	TGTGCCAGCAGCTTAGCTAATGGACAGGGTCGCTACGAGCAGTACTTC
TRBV27	.	.	TRBJ2-4	CASSLNSKNIQYF	TGTGCCAGCAGCCTAAATTCCAAAAACATTCAGTACTTC
TRBV5-1	TRBD2	few	TRBJ2-1	CASTYPRSGGFDEQFF	TGCGCCAGCACCTATCCCCGTAGCGGGGGGTTCGATGAGCAGTTCTTC
TRBV30	TRBD1	.	TRBJ2-7	CAWSVSGTGSYEQYF	TGTGCCTGGAGTGTATCCGGGACAGGCTCCTACGAGCAGTACTTC
TRBV7-2	.	.	TRBJ1-5	CASSFGQGPNQPQHF	TGTGCCAGCAGCTTCGGGCAGGGGCCGAATCAGCCCCAGCATTTT
TRBV5-1	.	many	TRBJ2-1	CASSLLGQLYNEQFF	TGCGCCAGCAGCTTGCTTGGACAGCTATACAATGAGCAGTTCTTC